The T cell receptor (beta chain) under discussion was sequenced for a study of shared clonotypes between healthy human individuals. Study overall: Aged between 18 and 49, the donors were two women and a few men.

Negatively enriched CD4+ T cells were divided by CD45RA into naive and memory. Per the original methods: ImmunoSEQ sequences covered only the junction and lacked quality scores; filtering therefore differed. The method was immunoSEQ multiplex PCR; TCRdb's version includes in-frame clones alone and lacks a portion of them. D and trimming were read from the DNA, whereas the V and J calls and clone size are those reported in that table. Of 2,500,000 or so clones detected, just over 90% appear once; the ten largest clones hold about 0.13%. Study observations and caveats: Larger estimated richness was generally recorded for naive subsets relative to memory subsets.

After removal of 7 bases from V and 6 bases from J, the junction contained 13 bases not matched to a gene. The CDR3 covers 14 residues. Per the germline V gene, CDR1 is SGDLS and CDR2 is YYNGEE. Points on this clone: Its target is not known.

This TCR came from a man aged 18 to 30 in good health. Sequenced: naive CD4+ T cells sorted from blood. Subset here: CD45RA+ positively selected. The chain employs TRBV9 and TRBJ2-7, with 7 bases identical to TRBD1. The CDR3 spells CASQQGLGDFEQYF. The CDR3 DNA reads TGTGCCAGCCAACAGGGGCTCGGGGATTTCGAGCAGTACTTC.